Presented here are 20 T cell receptor beta chains from one specimen sequenced in a study of siplizumab effects on memory and regulatory T cells. Some clones are missing from TCRdb's copy, which holds only in-frame ones; the method was immunoSEQ multiplex PCR. Of some 100,000 clones listed, about 90% are singletons. The sample was Tregs sorted from blood. These receptors came from a human donor in good health.

This clone was observed once. The CDR3 coding sequence is TGTGCCAGCAGCGTAGACCGTCATTCACCCCTCCACTTT. Its translation is CASSVDRHSPLHF. The chain employs TRBV5-4 and TRBJ1-6; D is ambiguous. V gave up 4 bases and J gave up 8 bases, with 10 bases separating them. There are 13 residues in the CDR3. Germline loops: CDR1 SGHNT, CDR2 YYREEE (reference sequence).

In DNA form, the CDR3 reads TGTGCCAGCAGCTCGAGGGGTACCGGGGAGCTGTTTTTT. Translated: CASSSRGTGELFF. The genes are TRBV7-6 and TRBJ2-2, with D perhaps assigned TRBD1 or TRBD2 (5 bases each). CDR1 and CDR2 from the germline V gene are SGHVS and FNYEAQ. V was trimmed by 4 bases and J by 5 bases, leaving 8 bases between them. The CDR3 runs 13 residues.

The chain combines TRBV6-6 with TRBJ1-5; no firm D call. CDR1 is MNHNY and CDR2 is SVGAGI in the germline V gene (reference sequence). Trimming cost V 5 bases and J 3 bases, with 5 bases left between them. The CDR3 runs 12 residues. CDR3 residues: CASSPTNQPQHF. The CDR3 DNA reads as TGTGCCAGCAGTCCCACCAATCAGCCCCAGCATTTT.

V gene TRBV27 combines with J gene TRBJ2-2; D is unresolved. Per the germline V gene, CDR1 is MNHEY and CDR2 is SMNVEV (reference sequence). This CDR3 is built from 11 residues. V was shortened by 2 bases and J by 7 bases, with 2 bases between the two germline ends. The CDR3 DNA follows: TGTGCCAGCAGTTTAAGCGGGGAGCTGTTTTTT. It codes for CASSLSGELFF.

The chain combines TRBV7-8 with TRBJ1-2; D not resolved. Germline V gives CDR1 SGHVS, CDR2 FQNEAQ. CDR3 length: 13 residues. V gave up 5 bases and J gave up 4 bases, with 11 bases separating them. The CDR3 DNA reads as TGTGCCAGCAGCCCTGATGTGAGCTATGGCTACACCTTC. Encoded protein: CASSPDVSYGYTF.

The gene calls are TRBV12-5 and TRBJ2-1; D gene unclear. The CDR3 covers 12 residues. The V end was cut by 3 bases, the J end by 4 bases, with 4 bases between. Germline V gene sequence: CDR1 LGHNT, CDR2 FRNRAP. The DNA of the CDR3 is TGTGCTAGTGGTTTAAAATACAATGAGCAGTTCTTC. It specifies CASGLKYNEQFF. Based on the CDR3 plus reference TRBV12-5 and TRBJ2-1, the full variable domain is DARVTQTPRHKVTEMGQEVTMRCQPILGHNTVFWYRQTMMQGLELLAYFRNRAPLDDSGMPKDRFSAEMPDATLATLKIQPSEPRDSAVYFCASGLKYNEQFFGPGTRLTVL.

The J gene is TRBJ2-5, the V gene TRBV6-5, with TRBD1 as a possible D gene (5 bases). CDR1 is MNHEY, CDR2 SVGAGI, per germline. The CDR3 covers 16 residues. The V end lost 0 bases, the J end lost 4 bases, and 15 bases lay between the germline ends. The CDR3: CASSYSIWGRGETQYF. CDR3 in DNA: TGTGCCAGCAGTTACTCGATCTGGGGAAGGGGAGAGACCCAGTACTTC.

This clone was recorded once. The rearrangement links TRBV5-1 to TRBJ1-5; TRBD1 is a possible D gene (5 bases). Germline CDR1 reads SGHRS; CDR2 reads YFSETQ. The CDR3 runs 15 residues. With 0 bases removed from V and 3 bases from J, the gap between germline ends came to 10 bases. CDR3 sequence: CASSLVGGNNQPQHF. CDR3 coding DNA: TGCGCCAGCAGCTTGGTCGGGGGTAACAATCAGCCCCAGCATTTT.

The gene calls are TRBV4-1 and TRBJ2-1, with D tentatively TRBD2 (6 bases). Germline CDR1 is MGHRA and CDR2 is YSYEKL. CDR3 length: 16 residues. V was pared by 1 base and J by 2 bases, with 12 bases between. As DNA, the CDR3 is TGCGCCAGCAGCCAAGGATCGCGCGGGGCCTACAATGAGCAGTTCTTC. It specifies CASSQGSRGAYNEQFF.

This sequence joins TRBV5-1 and TRBJ2-7, with TRBD1 identical over 9 bases. The germline V gene encodes CDR1 SGHRS and CDR2 YFSETQ. Germline trimming cut 6 bases from V and 5 bases from J; bases unmatched to any gene: 12. CDR3 length: 15 residues. For the CDR3, the DNA is TGCGCCAGCAAAGCCCCGGGACAGGGTTCTCACGAGCAGTACTTC. This translates into CASKAPGQGSHEQYF.

This clone was detected only once. This sequence joins TRBV6-5 and TRBJ1-4; D perhaps matches TRBD1 (5 bases). Germline assignment: CDR1 MNHEY and CDR2 SVGAGI. The CDR3 has 15 amino acids. V lost 5 bases, J lost 7 bases, and 17 bases lay in between. CDR3 residues: CASSQPGYGVEKLFF. CDR3 in DNA: TGTGCCAGCAGTCAACCAGGGTATGGGGTTGAAAAACTGTTTTTT.

The chain employs TRBV19 and TRBJ1-5; no definite D call. The V gene's germline CDR1 is LNHDA and CDR2 SQIVND (reference sequence). CDR3 length: 13 amino acids. V dropped 4 bases and J dropped 0 bases, with 4 bases sitting between them. The CDR3 DNA follows: TGTGCCAGTAGTAAGAATAGCAATCAGCCCCAGCATTTT. Protein: CASSKNSNQPQHF.

The chain carries TRBV7-9 and TRBJ1-1; TRBD1 matches 8 bases. Losses at the gene ends were 3 bases for V and 5 bases for J; bases not matched to a gene: 5. The CDR3 is made up of 14 amino acids. The germline V gene encodes CDR1 SEHNR and CDR2 FQNEAQ (reference sequence). CDR3 region: CASSFHRGRTEAFF. Written as DNA, the CDR3 is TGTGCCAGCAGCTTCCACAGGGGGAGAACTGAAGCTTTCTTT.

The CDR3 spells CASNLRETQYF. CDR3 nucleotides: TGTGCCAGTAACCTTCGGGAGACCCAGTACTTC. The rearrangement links TRBV6-6 to TRBJ2-5; D is unresolved. Germline V gene lookup returns CDR1 MNHNY and CDR2 SVGAGI (reference sequence). This CDR3 spans 11 amino acids. V was trimmed by 9 bases and J by 5 bases, leaving 10 bases between them.

This sequence joins TRBV5-1 and TRBJ2-3, with 15 bases matching TRBD2. V lost 4 bases, J lost 0 bases, and 9 bases stayed unmatched. Germline assignment: CDR1 SGHRS and CDR2 YFSETQ. This CDR3 is 19 amino acids long. CDR3 region: CASSGLAGGIQSSTDTQYF. Written as DNA, the CDR3 is TGCGCCAGCAGCGGACTAGCGGGGGGGATCCAGAGTAGCACAGATACGCAGTATTTT.

The J gene is TRBJ1-1, the V gene TRBV6-1; tentative D call: TRBD1 (6 bases). V lost 4 bases and J lost 9, with 12 bases in between. Germline V CDR1 and CDR2: MNHNS, SASEGT. The CDR3 runs 12 residues. The CDR3: CASSVTGLQAFF. Written as DNA, the CDR3 is TGTGCCAGCAGTGTTACAGGGTTACAAGCTTTCTTT.

The chain joins TRBV7-2 to TRBJ1-1; D not certain. The V gene lost 4 bases and the J gene lost 6 bases, with 3 bases spanning the gap. Per the germline V gene, CDR1 is SGHTA and CDR2 is FQGNSA. This CDR3 comprises 10 residues. CDR3 sequence reads: CASSWAEAFF. CDR3 bases: TGTGCCAGCAGCTGGGCTGAAGCTTTCTTT.

This clone was picked up one time. The chain is built from TRBV9 and TRBJ2-6; 8 bases are shared with TRBD2. CDR3 length: 17 amino acids. Germline V gene sequence: CDR1 SGDLS, CDR2 YYNGEE. Trimming cost V 4 bases and J 3 bases; bases outside gene matches: 9. Here the CDR3 reads CASSSRRGASGANVLTF. The CDR3 bases are TGTGCCAGCAGCTCTCGGCGGGGGGCCAGTGGGGCCAACGTCCTGACTTTC.

The chain joins TRBV7-8 to TRBJ2-2; 15 positions match TRBD2. Germline V lookup: CDR1 SGHVS, CDR2 FQNEAQ. V dropped 6 bases and J dropped 6; count of bases not matched to a gene: 11. The CDR3 runs to 18 residues. The CDR3 sequence: CASRFRTSGGVIPGELFF. DNA for the CDR3: TGTGCCAGCAGATTTCGGACTAGCGGGGGGGTTATTCCCGGGGAGCTGTTTTTT.

V usage is TRBV6-5 and J usage is TRBJ1-1; D is unclear. This CDR3 has 13 residues. Trimming cost V 2 bases and J 7 bases, with 11 bases left between them. CDR1 is MNHEY and CDR2 is SVGAGI in the germline V gene. CDR3 loop: CASSYGRDGEAFF. CDR3 nucleotide sequence: TGTGCCAGCAGTTACGGCCGGGATGGTGAAGCTTTCTTT.